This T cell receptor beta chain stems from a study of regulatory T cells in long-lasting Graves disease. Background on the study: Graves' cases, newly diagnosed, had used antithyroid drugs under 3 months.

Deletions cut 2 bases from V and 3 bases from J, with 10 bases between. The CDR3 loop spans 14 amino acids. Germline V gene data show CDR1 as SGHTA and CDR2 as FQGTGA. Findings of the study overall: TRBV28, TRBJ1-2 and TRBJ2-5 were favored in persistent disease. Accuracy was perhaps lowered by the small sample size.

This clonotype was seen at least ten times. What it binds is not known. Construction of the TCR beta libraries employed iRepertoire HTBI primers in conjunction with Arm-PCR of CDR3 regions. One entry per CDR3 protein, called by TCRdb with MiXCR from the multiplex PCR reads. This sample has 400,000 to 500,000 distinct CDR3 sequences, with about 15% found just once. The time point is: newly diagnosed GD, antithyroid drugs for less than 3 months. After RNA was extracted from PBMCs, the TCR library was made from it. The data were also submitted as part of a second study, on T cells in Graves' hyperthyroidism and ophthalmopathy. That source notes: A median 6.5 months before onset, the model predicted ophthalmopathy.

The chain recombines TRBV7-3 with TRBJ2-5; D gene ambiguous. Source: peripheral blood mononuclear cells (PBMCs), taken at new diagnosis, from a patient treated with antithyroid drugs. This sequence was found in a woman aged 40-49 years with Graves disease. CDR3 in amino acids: CASSLGQPEETQYF. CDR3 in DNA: TGTGCCAGCAGCTTAGGCCAGCCTGAAGAGACCCAGTACTTC. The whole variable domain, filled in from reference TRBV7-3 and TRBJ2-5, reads GAGVSQTPSNKVTEKGKYVELRCDPISGHTALYWYRQSLGQGPEFLIYFQGTGAADDSGLPNDRFFAVRPEGSVSTLKIQRTERGDSAVYLCASSLGQPEETQYFGPGTRLLVL.